The 26 T cell receptor beta chains listed next were all sequenced from one sample in a study of shared T cell receptors in the human thymus. Only in-frame clones appear in the TCRdb table, and some are missing; sequencing was by immunoSEQ multiplex PCR. Of approximately 400,000 clones listed, over 90% are singletons. The sequencing input was thymocytes. The receptors were gathered from a human donor.

This chain links TRBV6-5 with TRBJ2-3; a possible D gene is TRBD1 (6 bases). The germline CDR1 and CDR2 sequences are MNHEY and SVGAGI. This CDR3 is built from 15 residues. With 2 bases removed from V and 2 bases from J, the gap between germline ends came to 11 bases. Here the CDR3 DNA reads TGTGCCAGCAGTTACCGGGACAAATTCACAGATACGCAGTATTTT. It yields the protein CASSYRDKFTDTQYF.

This chain connects TRBV4-3 to TRBJ2-1; D perhaps matches TRBD2 (6 bases). V was pared by 0 bases and J by 4 bases, with 16 bases between. The germline CDR1 and CDR2 sequences are LGHNA and YSLEER. This CDR3 is built from 17 residues. CDR3 coding DNA: TGCGCCAGCAGCCAAGAACACGGGAGTCCGAAATACAATGAGCAGTTCTTC. It specifies CASSQEHGSPKYNEQFF.

This chain uses TRBV27 with TRBJ2-3, with unresolved D. Germline V gene lookup returns CDR1 MNHEY and CDR2 SMNVEV (reference sequence). V dropped 5 bases and J dropped 6 bases, with 18 bases sitting between them. The CDR3 is 15 residues long. The CDR3 coding sequence is TGTGCCAGCAGTCCCTTCTCTGGGAAAGGTGATACGCAGTATTTT. Its protein is CASSPFSGKGDTQYF.

The chain combines TRBV28 with TRBJ2-5; no definite D call. There are 13 residues in the CDR3. The V gene's germline CDR1 is MDHEN and CDR2 SYDVKM. Trimming took off 3 bases at V and 4 bases at J, with 9 bases between the two ends. CDR3 nucleotide sequence: TGTGCCAGCAGTTTTCTAGGAAGAGAGACCCAGTACTTC. Protein: CASSFLGRETQYF. Based on the CDR3 plus reference TRBV28 and TRBJ2-5, the full variable domain is DVKVTQSSRYLVKRTGEKVFLECVQDMDHENMFWYRQDPGLGLRLIYFSYDVKMKEKGDIPEGYSVSREKKERFSLILESASTNQTSMYLCASSFLGRETQYFGPGTRLLVL.

The chain couples TRBV6-6 to TRBJ2-7; 7 nucleotides line up with TRBD2. Germline-derived CDR1 and CDR2 are MNHNY and SVGAGI (reference sequence). V lost 2 bases to trimming and J lost 6 bases; unmatched junction nucleotides: 10. This CDR3 is built from 15 residues. The DNA for the CDR3 is TGTGCCAGCAGTTACGCCAGACTAGCTGAATGCGAGCAGTACTTC. This gives the protein CASSYARLAECEQYF.

The genes are TRBV2 and TRBJ1-5; D uncertain. The CDR3 length is 15 residues. Deletions cut 7 bases from V and 3 bases from J, with 16 bases between. From germline, CDR1 is SNHLY and CDR2 FYNNEI. The CDR3 nucleotides are TGTGCCAGCAAGGGAGCTCCAGACGACAATCAGCCCCAGCATTTT. It yields the protein CASKGAPDDNQPQHF.

V usage is TRBV5-4 and J usage is TRBJ2-1, with D possibly matching TRBD2 (7 bases). V gave up 4 bases and J gave up 8 bases, with 19 bases separating them. CDR3 length: 15 amino acids. CDR1 and CDR2 from the germline V gene are SGHNT and YYREEE (reference sequence). CDR3 sequence reads: CASSETSKGGDEQFF. The CDR3 nucleotides are TGTGCCAGCAGCGAGACCTCTAAGGGGGGGGATGAGCAGTTCTTC.

The J gene is TRBJ2-7, the V gene TRBV7-9; a possible D gene is TRBD1 (5 bases). Germline V CDR1 and CDR2: SEHNR, FQNEAQ (reference sequence). V shed 6 bases and J shed 6 bases, with 18 bases lying between them. The CDR3 runs 14 residues. The DNA of the CDR3 is TGTGCCAGCAGGACGGACAAGGGTGATATCGAGCAGTACTTC. It codes for CASRTDKGDIEQYF.

V usage is TRBV15 and J usage is TRBJ2-6; TRBD1 is a possible D gene (5 bases). In germline, CDR1 is LNHNV, CDR2 YYDKDF (reference sequence). Trimming removed 0 bases at V and 0 bases at J, with 12 bases between. This CDR3 has 18 amino acids. The CDR3 region is CATSRDRQGFSGANVLTF. CDR3 nucleotides: TGTGCCACCAGCAGAGACCGGCAGGGATTCTCTGGGGCCAACGTCCTGACTTTC.

The CDR3 nucleotides are TGTGCCAGCAGCCGCCCGAACACCGGGGAGCTGTTTTTT. Translation: CASSRPNTGELFF. V usage is TRBV6-5 and J usage is TRBJ2-2; the D is unclear. The CDR3 runs to 13 residues. The germline gives CDR1 MNHEY, CDR2 SVGAGI. Trimming removed 6 bases from V and 0 bases from J, with 5 bases in between.

CDR3: CASSLPSAGANNEQFF. The CDR3 DNA is TGTGCCAGCAGCCTCCCTTCGGCGGGAGCCAACAATGAGCAGTTCTTC. This chain links TRBV7-9 with TRBJ2-1; TRBD2 aligns across 7 bases. Germline CDR1 reads SEHNR; CDR2 reads FQNEAQ (reference sequence). The CDR3 runs 16 residues. J was trimmed by 5 bases and V by 5 bases; bases with no gene match: 12.

V and J are TRBV7-6 and TRBJ2-5; D may be TRBD2 (6 bases). CDR3 size: 15 residues. Per the germline V gene, CDR1 is SGHVS and CDR2 is FNYEAQ. V shed 6 bases and J shed 0 bases, with 14 bases lying between them. The CDR3 protein is CASRILWGDQETQYF. In DNA, the CDR3 is TGTGCCAGCAGGATCCTGTGGGGGGACCAAGAGACCCAGTACTTC. The full variable domain, its missing parts supplied by reference TRBV7-6 and TRBJ2-5, is GAGVSQSPRYKVTKRGQDVALRCDPISGHVSLYWYRQALGQGPEFLTYFNYEAQQDKSGLPNDRFSAERPEGSISTLTIQRTEQRDSAMYRCASRILWGDQETQYFGPGTRLLVL.

The chain employs TRBV7-9 and TRBJ2-7; 7 bases agree with TRBD1. V was clipped by 5 bases and J by 5 bases; unmatched bases: 15. CDR3 length: 16 amino acids. CDR1 and CDR2 from the germline V gene are SEHNR and FQNEAQ (reference sequence). The DNA of the CDR3 is TGTGCCAGCAGCATCGGGACAGCCTGGACGCAACACGAGCAGTACTTC. Its translation: CASSIGTAWTQHEQYF.

This chain joins TRBV4-3 and TRBJ2-7, with 9 bases matching TRBD1. The V segment lost 1 base and the J segment 3 bases; nucleotides outside the gene matches: 7. The CDR3 covers 16 residues. Looked up from germline, CDR1 is LGHNA and CDR2 is YSLEER. DNA of the CDR3: TGCGCCAGCAGCCAAGCCCGGGACAGGGAAAACTACGAGCAGTACTTC. The encoded protein is CASSQARDRENYEQYF.

This sequence joins TRBV5-1 and TRBJ2-3, with 9 bases identical to TRBD2. The CDR3 consists of 17 residues. Germline trimming cut 2 bases from V and 1 base from J; bases unmatched to any gene: 8. In germline, CDR1 is SGHRS, CDR2 YFSETQ. The CDR3 coding sequence is TGCGCCAGCAGCTTATTAGCGGGAGTCTTTGGCACAGATACGCAGTATTTT. Protein sequence: CASSLLAGVFGTDTQYF. Combining the CDR3 with reference TRBV5-1 and TRBJ2-3 gives the whole variable domain KAGVTQTPRYLIKTRGQQVTLSCSPISGHRSVSWYQQTPGQGLQFLFEYFSETQRNKGNFPGRFSGRQFSNSRSEMNVSTLELGDSALYLCASSLLAGVFGTDTQYFGPGTRLTVL.

On this clone: A junction end diverges from the germline sequence, so it may reflect a read error. The chain links TRBV6-1 to TRBJ1-1; D is unresolved. The CDR3 covers 12 residues. CDR1 and CDR2 (germline): MNHNS, SASEGT. Here the CDR3 reads CASSLRRTGAFF. The CDR3 DNA reads TGTGCCAGCAGCCTCCGTCGGACTGGAGCTTTCTTT.

The genes are TRBV14 and TRBJ2-1; 8 bases agree with TRBD1. CDR3 length: 16 amino acids. Germline V CDR1 and CDR2: SGHDN, FVKESK. V dropped 0 bases and J dropped 4; count of bases not matched to a gene: 5. This CDR3 reads CASSQEPDRGYNEQFF. The CDR3 nucleotides are TGTGCCAGCAGCCAAGAACCCGACAGGGGATACAATGAGCAGTTCTTC.

This rearrangement joins TRBV7-8 to TRBJ2-7, with 8 bases lining up with TRBD1. V was clipped by 2 bases and J by 4 bases; unmatched bases: 4. CDR1 and CDR2 (germline): SGHVS, FQNEAQ. The CDR3 sequence is 14 residues long. The CDR3: CASSLWDRNYEQYF. The DNA of the CDR3 is TGTGCCAGCAGCTTATGGGACAGGAATTACGAGCAGTACTTC.

This clone has just one count. This chain links TRBV19 with TRBJ1-4; no definite D call. Trimming stripped 1 base from V and 0 bases from J, with 3 bases between. The CDR3 extends over 14 amino acids. Germline-derived CDR1 and CDR2 are LNHDA and SQIVND (reference sequence). The CDR3 sequence is CASSIGPTNEKLFF. In DNA, the CDR3 is TGTGCCAGTAGTATAGGACCAACTAATGAAAAACTGTTTTTT.

The CDR3 region is CASSPPGLASAGELFF. CDR3 coding DNA: TGCGCCAGCAGCCCTCCGGGACTAGCTTCCGCCGGGGAGCTGTTTTTT. This chain uses TRBV5-1 with TRBJ2-2, with 9 bases matching TRBD2. V was clipped by 4 bases and J by 6 bases; unmatched bases: 10. This CDR3 is built from 16 residues. Germline CDR1 SGHRS, CDR2 YFSETQ. Together with reference TRBV5-1 and TRBJ2-2, the CDR3 gives the full variable domain: KAGVTQTPRYLIKTRGQQVTLSCSPISGHRSVSWYQQTPGQGLQFLFEYFSETQRNKGNFPGRFSGRQFSNSRSEMNVSTLELGDSALYLCASSPPGLASAGELFFGEGSRLTVL.

The chain is built from TRBV15 and TRBJ2-3; the D is unclear. V was pared by 0 bases and J by 4 bases, with 11 bases between. CDR1 LNHNV and CDR2 YYDKDF come from the germline V gene (reference sequence). The CDR3 is 15 residues long. CDR3 sequence: CATSRDEGLADTQYF. CDR3 sequence (DNA): TGTGCCACCAGCAGAGATGAAGGGTTGGCAGATACGCAGTATTTT.

The count of this clone is one. The chain couples TRBV6-5 to TRBJ2-7, with D possibly being TRBD2 (5 bases). The CDR3 is made up of 16 amino acids. In germline, CDR1 is MNHEY, CDR2 SVGAGI. The germline V and J ends were trimmed by 2 bases and 1 base, with 15 bases remaining between them. Here the CDR3 DNA reads TGTGCCAGCAGTTACGTCGTAGCGACCCTTTCCTACGAGCAGTACTTC. Translation: CASSYVVATLSYEQYF.

V usage is TRBV28 and J usage is TRBJ2-2, with 14 bases matching TRBD2. V gave up 5 bases and J gave up 6 bases; unmatched junction bases: 8. Germline-derived CDR1 and CDR2 are MDHEN and SYDVKM. CDR3 length equals 17 residues. CDR3 sequence reads: CASSIPVTSGRAGELFF. The CDR3 DNA reads TGTGCCAGCAGTATACCCGTGACTAGCGGGAGGGCCGGGGAGCTGTTTTTT.

The V call is TRBV28, the J call TRBJ2-1, with D perhaps given as TRBD1 or TRBD2 (5 bases each). V lost 6 bases and J 4 bases, leaving 13 bases between the germline ends. Germline CDR1 is MDHEN and CDR2 is SYDVKM. The CDR3 runs to 14 residues. The CDR3, as DNA: TGTGCCAGCAGATCCGGGACCCATTACAATGAGCAGTTCTTC. Its protein is CASRSGTHYNEQFF.

This chain links TRBV27 with TRBJ1-2, with D possibly being TRBD1 (5 bases). Germline V gene data show CDR1 as MNHEY and CDR2 as SMNVEV (reference sequence). This CDR3 has 16 residues. V was trimmed by 0 bases and J by 3 bases, leaving 14 bases between them. As DNA, the CDR3 is TGTGCCAGCAGTTTATCGACGGGCAGGGCCTACTATGGCTACACCTTC. Protein: CASSLSTGRAYYGYTF.

This chain connects TRBV10-3 to TRBJ2-1, with 10 bases identical to TRBD2. The CDR3 totals 17 residues. V dropped 0 bases and J dropped 1; count of bases not matched to a gene: 3. Per the germline V gene, CDR1 is ENHRY and CDR2 is SYGVKD. The CDR3 sequence: CAISESTSGVSYNEQFF. DNA of the CDR3: TGTGCCATCAGTGAGTCTACTAGCGGGGTTTCCTACAATGAGCAGTTCTTC.